This T cell receptor beta chain was identified in a study of spatial heterogeneity in lung cancer. Study results and caveats: Tumor mutation count correlated with how many alpha and beta TCRs expanded intratumorally.

The time point is: sample taken at primary tumor resection. The donors comprised some 72 untreated early-stage non-small cell lung cancer patients. Frozen PBMC, nontumor lung or tumor provided whole RNA, which was sequenced unsorted. Germline V gene sequence: CDR1 KGHSH, CDR2 LQKENI. This CDR3 contains 15 residues. J lost 2 bases, V lost 3 bases, and 5 bases had no gene match. Each CDR3 protein is one row after TCRdb ran MiXCR on the 5' RACE reads. The sample includes approximately 94,000 distinct CDR3 sequences, under 4.5% seen only once; the top ten take 21%. This clonotype was seen at least ten times. Antigen specificity is unknown.

This TCR was recovered from a male donor with early-stage non-small cell lung cancer. The sample consisted of lung tumor tissue, taken at surgery. The J gene is TRBJ2-5, the V gene TRBV18; the match to TRBD1 covers 8 bases. This CDR3 is CASSPRTGLQETQYF. DNA for the CDR3: TGTGCCAGCTCACCGAGGACAGGGCTTCAAGAGACCCAGTACTTC.